These 5 T cell receptor beta chains were sequenced from one sample in a study of shared clonotypes between healthy human individuals. Sequencing used immunoSEQ multiplex PCR; TCRdb keeps in-frame clones, though not all of them. The sample carries roughly 450,000 clones, 70% to 80% recorded once. Specimen: PBMCs. These receptors originate from a woman in her thirties or forties in good health. Some clones in this sample may be carry-over from other donors' samples.

This sequence joins TRBV7-2 and TRBJ2-3; 7 bases align to TRBD1. The CDR3 is made up of 13 amino acids. Germline values: CDR1 SGHTA, CDR2 FQGNSA. Losses at the gene ends were 5 bases for V and 6 bases for J; bases not matched to a gene: 5. The CDR3 region has the DNA TGTGCCAGCAGCAGGACAGGCTCGGATACGCAGTATTTT. Its protein is CASSRTGSDTQYF.

This clone was detected a few times. The chain carries TRBV29-1 and TRBJ1-1; possible D gene TRBD1, 5 bases. This CDR3 region has 12 residues. Germline values: CDR1 SQVTM, CDR2 ANQGSEA. The V and J ends lost 0 bases and 5 bases respectively, with 7 bases between them. CDR3 in DNA: TGCAGCGTTGAAGACAGGGAAACTGAAGCTTTCTTT. The encoded protein is CSVEDRETEAFF.

There are a few counts of this clone. CDR3 nucleotides: TGTGCCAGCAGCTCCTTCGGGGTGGATAATGAAAAACTGTTTTTT. It codes for CASSSFGVDNEKLFF. J is TRBJ1-4 and V is TRBV5-6, with D unclear. CDR3 length: 15 amino acids. CDR1 is SGHDT, CDR2 YYEEEE, per germline. The germline V and J ends were trimmed by 3 bases and 4 bases, with 13 bases remaining between them.

The chain joins TRBV5-4 to TRBJ2-7, with 12 bases that match TRBD2. Per the germline V gene, CDR1 is SGHNT and CDR2 is YYREEE (reference sequence). The V segment lost 4 bases and the J segment 4 bases; nucleotides outside the gene matches: 6. This CDR3 spans 15 amino acids. The DNA of the CDR3 is TGTGCCAGCAGCAATAGACTAGCGGGAGATTACGAGCAGTACTTC. Its protein is CASSNRLAGDYEQYF.

The CDR3 bases are TGCGCCAGCAGCTTGGGGACTAGCGGGAGTGAGACCCAGTACTTC. It yields the protein CASSLGTSGSETQYF. The chain uses TRBV5-1 and TRBJ2-5; 13 bases are shared with TRBD2. The CDR3 contains 15 residues. The V segment lost 0 bases and the J segment 5 bases; nucleotides outside the gene matches: 1. Germline V gene lookup returns CDR1 SGHRS and CDR2 YFSETQ.